The 25 T cell receptor beta chains given below trace back to one sample, sequenced in a study of blood T cell repertoires in COVID-19. The method was immunoSEQ multiplex PCR; TCRdb's version includes in-frame clones alone and lacks a portion of them. The sample records approximately 300,000 clones, over 75% being singletons. Specimen: peripheral blood. These receptors were taken from a woman under 40 with COVID-19, enrolled during active disease.

The J gene is TRBJ2-1, the V gene TRBV7-8; D possibly corresponds to TRBD2 (6 bases). The V and J ends lost 8 bases and 6 bases respectively, with 11 bases between them. Germline V gene data show CDR1 as SGHVS and CDR2 as FQNEAQ. CDR3 length equals 12 residues. CDR3 DNA: TGTGCCAGCTGGGGGACTGGCAATGAGCAGTTCTTC. Translating it yields CASWGTGNEQFF. The full variable domain, with the rest looked up from reference TRBV7-8 and TRBJ2-1, is GAGVSQSPRYKVAKRGQDVALRCDPISGHVSLFWYQQALGQGPEFLTYFQNEAQLDKSGLPSDRFFAERPEGSVSTLKIQRTQQEDSAVYLCASWGTGNEQFFGPGTRLTVL.

In the case of this clone: This CDR3 is also generated by other DNA sequences in the sample. This sequence joins TRBV7-2 and TRBJ1-1; 8 bases match TRBD1. V lost 5 bases, J lost 3 bases, and 5 bases stayed unmatched. This CDR3 is built from 14 residues. Germline-derived CDR1 and CDR2 are SGHTA and FQGNSA. The CDR3: CASSQGAAYTEAFF. The CDR3 DNA is TGTGCCAGCAGCCAGGGGGCTGCTTACACTGAAGCTTTCTTT.

In DNA form, the CDR3 reads TGTGCCAGCAGCACGGTTGGAAACACCATATATTTT. This gives the protein CASSTVGNTIYF. V is TRBV28 and J is TRBJ1-3; D gene unclear. From germline, CDR1 is MDHEN and CDR2 SYDVKM. V lost 6 bases and J lost 3, with 6 bases in between. This CDR3 is 12 amino acids long. Supplemented by reference TRBV28 and TRBJ1-3, the full variable domain reads DVKVTQSSRYLVKRTGEKVFLECVQDMDHENMFWYRQDPGLGLRLIYFSYDVKMKEKGDIPEGYSVSREKKERFSLILESASTNQTSMYLCASSTVGNTIYFGEGSWLTVV.

The chain employs TRBV5-5 and TRBJ1-5, with TRBD1 as a possible D gene (5 bases). Germline loops: CDR1 SGHKS, CDR2 YYEKEE (reference sequence). Trimming shortened V by 0 bases and J by 9 bases, and 10 bases separated the two germline ends. This CDR3 spans 13 amino acids. The CDR3 reads CASSLEVGRPQHF. The DNA for the CDR3 is TGTGCCAGCAGCTTGGAGGTGGGGCGGCCCCAGCATTTT. The variable domain in full, completed from reference TRBV5-5 and TRBJ1-5, reads DAGVTQSPTHLIKTRGQQVTLRCSPISGHKSVSWYQQVLGQGPQFIFQYYEKEERGRGNFPDRFSARQFPNYSSELNVNALLLGDSALYLCASSLEVGRPQHFGDGTRLSIL.

This chain joins TRBV10-3 and TRBJ1-1; unclear D gene. Germline CDR1 is ENHRY and CDR2 is SYGVKD. Trimming took off 3 bases at V and 5 bases at J, with 13 bases between the two ends. There are 14 residues in the CDR3. CDR3 sequence (DNA): TGTGCCATCAGTGACCGAGGGCGATCTACTGAAGCTTTCTTT. Its translation is CAISDRGRSTEAFF.

The rearrangement uses TRBV10-1 and TRBJ2-3; D is unclear. V was pared by 2 bases and J by 1 base, with 4 bases between. The CDR3 consists of 13 residues. Germline V CDR1 and CDR2: WNHNN, SYGVQD (reference sequence). The CDR3: CASSELGTDTQYF. The CDR3 DNA reads TGCGCCAGCAGTGAGCTAGGCACAGATACGCAGTATTTT.

V usage is TRBV7-3 and J usage is TRBJ2-5, with 8 bases matching TRBD2. There are 16 residues in the CDR3. Trimming at V came to 1 base and at J to 3 bases, leaving 7 bases not matched to a gene. Per germline, CDR1 SGHTA and CDR2 FQGTGA. CDR3 coding DNA: TGTGCCAGCAGCTTAAGTAGTAGCGGGGCGAAAGAGACCCAGTACTTC. Its translation: CASSLSSSGAKETQYF.

This clone was detected once. This sequence joins TRBV11-2 and TRBJ2-7; 11 bases are shared with TRBD1. Unmatched junction bases numbered 8, after V lost 5 bases and J lost 5 bases. The CDR3 is 15 residues long. Per the germline V gene, CDR1 is SGHAT and CDR2 is FQNNGV. The CDR3 DNA is TGTGCCAGCAGCCTAACGGGACAGGGGGGACACGAGCAGTACTTC. Its protein product is CASSLTGQGGHEQYF.

J is TRBJ2-7 and V is TRBV9; TRBD1 might be the D (5 bases). This CDR3 spans 15 amino acids. V lost 1 base and J 1 base, leaving 12 bases between the germline ends. The germline gives CDR1 SGDLS, CDR2 YYNGEE. CDR3 residues: CASSVNPQESYEQYF. For the CDR3, the DNA is TGTGCCAGCAGCGTAAACCCACAGGAGTCCTACGAGCAGTACTTC.

The chain uses TRBV21-1 and TRBJ2-1; no DNA check was done on the table's D call, TRBD1. TRBV21-1 represents a pseudogene. The CDR3 is 13 amino acids. In DNA form, the CDR3 reads TGTGCCAGCACGGACAGGGTCGTCGATGAGCAGTTCTTC. Translated, it gives CASTDRVVDEQFF.

The chain combines TRBV7-9 with TRBJ2-1, with D hard to call. The CDR3 contains 12 residues. The germline V gene encodes CDR1 SEHNR and CDR2 FQNEAQ (reference sequence). Trimming took 0 bases from V and 10 from J, leaving 7 bases between them. The CDR3 loop reads CASSLAASEQFF. CDR3 sequence (DNA): TGTGCCAGCAGCTTAGCCGCAAGCGAGCAGTTCTTC. The full variable domain, its missing parts supplied by reference TRBV7-9 and TRBJ2-1, is DTGVSQNPRHKITKRGQNVTFRCDPISEHNRLYWYRQTLGQGPEFLTYFQNEAQLEKSRLLSDRFSAERPKGSFSTLEIQRTEQGDSAMYLCASSLAASEQFFGPGTRLTVL.

This chain joins TRBV18 and TRBJ2-1; TRBD1 matches at 8 bases. The CDR3 spans 15 residues. J was trimmed by 3 bases and V by 6 bases; bases with no gene match: 7. The germline V gene encodes CDR1 KGHSH and CDR2 LQKENI. The CDR3 protein is CASSLRTGSYNEQFF. The CDR3, as DNA: TGTGCCAGCTCCCTCCGGACAGGGAGCTACAATGAGCAGTTCTTC.

This clone was seen once. This chain links TRBV5-1 with TRBJ1-6, with 7 bases fitting TRBD1. The germline gives CDR1 SGHRS, CDR2 YFSETQ. The ends lost 0 bases at V and 9 bases at J; junction bases unmatched: 6. The CDR3 sequence is 15 residues long. The chain's CDR3 is CASSLVVTGSSPLHF. CDR3 nucleotides: TGCGCCAGCAGCTTGGTGGTGACAGGGAGTTCACCCCTCCACTTT.

This chain connects TRBV7-3 to TRBJ2-3; a weak D match, TRBD2 (5 bases). V dropped 6 bases and J dropped 3 bases, with 13 bases sitting between them. The CDR3 loop spans 14 amino acids. Germline V gives CDR1 SGHTA, CDR2 FQGTGA. The CDR3 nucleotides read TGTGCCAGCAGTGAGGGAGAATCGACAGATACGCAGTATTTT. It yields the protein CASSEGESTDTQYF.

This chain links TRBV27 with TRBJ1-5; 8 nucleotides match TRBD1. The CDR3 loop spans 15 amino acids. Germline CDR1 MNHEY, CDR2 SMNVEV (reference sequence). The trim removed 4 bases at V and 7 bases at J, leaving 9 bases unmatched. CDR3 in amino acids: CASSSVDRAGQPQHF. The DNA of the CDR3 is TGTGCCAGCAGTTCCGTGGACAGGGCCGGACAGCCCCAGCATTTT.

This chain joins TRBV19 and TRBJ1-5; 8 bases line up with TRBD1. The CDR3 has 14 amino acids. CDR1 is LNHDA and CDR2 is SQIVND in the germline V gene (reference sequence). Unmatched junction bases numbered 8, after V lost 4 bases and J lost 9 bases. CDR3 in amino acids: CASSTQTGVGPQHF. CDR3 nucleotide sequence: TGTGCCAGTAGTACCCAGACAGGGGTGGGGCCCCAGCATTTT.

The rearrangement uses TRBV7-2 and TRBJ2-7, with D possibly TRBD2 on 5 matching bases. With 5 bases removed from V and 1 base from J, the gap between germline ends came to 15 bases. Germline V lookup: CDR1 SGHTA, CDR2 FQGNSA. The CDR3 is 15 residues long. In DNA, the CDR3 is TGTGCCAGCAGCCCCTCCTTCGAGCGGTCCTACGAGCAGTACTTC. This codes for CASSPSFERSYEQYF.

This clone appeared once. The chain carries TRBV19 and TRBJ1-6; unclear D gene. The CDR3 runs to 15 residues. V was cut by 2 bases and J by 5 bases, with 10 bases left in between. Germline CDR1 LNHDA, CDR2 SQIVND (reference sequence). The CDR3 sequence is CASSIRTGDNSPLHF. CDR3 nucleotides: TGTGCCAGTAGTATAAGGACGGGAGATAATTCACCCCTCCACTTT.

This chain links TRBV14 with TRBJ1-4, with 11 nucleotides matching TRBD1. Trimming cost V 2 bases and J 5 bases; bases outside gene matches: 1. The CDR3 is 15 amino acids. CDR1 SGHDN and CDR2 FVKESK come from the germline V gene. DNA of the CDR3: TGTGCCAGCAGCCAATGGGACAGGGGGAATGAAAAACTGTTTTTT. Protein sequence: CASSQWDRGNEKLFF.

CDR3 coding DNA: TGTGCCAGCAGCCCGAGAGGGGGGGGGACCTATGGCTACACCTTC. Protein sequence: CASSPRGGGTYGYTF. This chain joins TRBV3-1 (or the pseudogene TRBV3-2) and TRBJ1-2, with a possible D match to TRBD1 (6 bases). In germline, CDR1 is LGHDT, CDR2 YNNKEL (reference sequence). The ends were cut back, 4 bases at V and 4 bases at J, with 16 bases in the middle. The CDR3 covers 15 residues.

The chain has TRBV11-2 and TRBJ1-3; D is uncertain. Germline V CDR1 and CDR2: SGHAT, FQNNGV. This CDR3 has 15 amino acids. V lost 3 bases and J 0 bases, leaving 9 bases between the germline ends. The CDR3 is CASSFNPGSGNTIYF. The CDR3 DNA is TGTGCCAGCAGCTTTAACCCAGGCTCTGGAAACACCATATATTTT.

The V and J genes are TRBV12-3 or TRBV12-4 and TRBJ1-5, with 8 bases that match TRBD1. The CDR3 totals 13 residues. V dropped 6 bases and J dropped 4; count of bases not matched to a gene: 2. CDR3 sequence (DNA): TGTGCCAGCAGGCGACAGGGGAATCAGCCCCAGCATTTT. Its protein product is CASRRQGNQPQHF.

This chain connects TRBV5-4 to TRBJ2-3, with TRBD2 identical over 10 bases. Per germline, CDR1 SGHNT and CDR2 YYREEE (reference sequence). The ends lost 4 bases at V and 3 bases at J; junction bases unmatched: 14. The CDR3 has 18 residues. CDR3 protein: CASSPEPGLATLTDTQYF. The CDR3 nucleotides read TGTGCCAGCAGCCCGGAACCGGGACTAGCGACATTGACAGATACGCAGTATTTT. Using reference TRBV5-4 and TRBJ2-3 for the parts outside the CDR3, the full variable domain is ETGVTQSPTHLIKTRGQQVTLRCSSQSGHNTVSWYQQALGQGPQFIFQYYREEENGRGNFPPRFSGLQFPNYSSELNVNALELDDSALYLCASSPEPGLATLTDTQYFGPGTRLTVL.

The rearrangement links TRBV2 to TRBJ1-1; possibly TRBD1 for D (6 bases). The germline V gene has CDR1 SNHLY and CDR2 FYNNEI. Deletions cut 4 bases from V and 2 bases from J, with 11 bases between. The CDR3 length is 14 residues. The CDR3 DNA is TGTGCCAGCAGTGGGGGACAAGGAAACACTGAAGCTTTCTTT. Encoded protein: CASSGGQGNTEAFF.

The V gene is TRBV7-2, the J gene TRBJ1-6; D gene unclear. The CDR3 runs 12 residues. The V and J ends lost 3 bases and 9 bases respectively, with 6 bases between them. Germline V gene lookup returns CDR1 SGHTA and CDR2 FQGNSA. CDR3 nucleotide sequence: TGTGCCAGCAGCTTGAACTCTTCACCCCTCCACTTT. Protein product: CASSLNSSPLHF.